The T cell receptor (beta chain) described here comes from a study of cytomegalovirus exposure and HLA in healthy donors. Study-wide background: Within an early data release were about 90 million unique TCRs drawn from HLA-typed donors. Study results and caveats: It has been reported that TCR beta sequences accurately predicted the HLA-A and HLA-B alleles of most subjects. Cytomegalovirus association was assigned to 170 or so TCR beta chains.

For this clone: Antigen specificity is unknown.

PCR involved 60 Vbeta and 13 Jbeta primers. Assay: immunoSEQ multiplex PCR; the TCRdb copy retains only in-frame clones and omits some. The sample yields some 72,000 clones, of which the top ten take up about 5%. Sequenced sample: PBMCs. This sequence originates from a man under 40 in good health and CMV-seronegative.

CDR3 sequence: CASHLQRGGEQFF. CDR3 sequence (DNA): TGTGCCAGCCATCTGCAGCGGGGCGGGGAGCAGTTCTTC. This sequence joins TRBV27 and TRBJ2-1; the match to TRBD2 covers 7 bases. J lost 10 bases, V lost 8 bases, and 11 bases had no gene match. This CDR3 contains 13 residues. Germline V gene sequence: CDR1 MNHEY, CDR2 SMNVEV (reference sequence).